This TCR beta chain was profiled in a study of blood T cell repertoires in COVID-19. CDR3 length: 12 amino acids. The V and J ends lost 3 bases and 4 bases respectively, with 6 bases between them. Only in-frame clones appear in the TCRdb table, and some are missing; sequencing was by immunoSEQ multiplex PCR. In the table there are roughly 200,000 clones, more than 75% of which are singletons. Source material: peripheral blood. The clonotype was recovered from a man between 60 and 75 years old with acute or convalescent COVID-19. The chain links TRBV12-3 or TRBV12-4 to TRBJ1-1; D is undetermined. The CDR3 is CASSFSRTEAFF. CDR3 DNA: TGTGCCAGCAGTTTTAGTCGCACTGAAGCTTTCTTT.